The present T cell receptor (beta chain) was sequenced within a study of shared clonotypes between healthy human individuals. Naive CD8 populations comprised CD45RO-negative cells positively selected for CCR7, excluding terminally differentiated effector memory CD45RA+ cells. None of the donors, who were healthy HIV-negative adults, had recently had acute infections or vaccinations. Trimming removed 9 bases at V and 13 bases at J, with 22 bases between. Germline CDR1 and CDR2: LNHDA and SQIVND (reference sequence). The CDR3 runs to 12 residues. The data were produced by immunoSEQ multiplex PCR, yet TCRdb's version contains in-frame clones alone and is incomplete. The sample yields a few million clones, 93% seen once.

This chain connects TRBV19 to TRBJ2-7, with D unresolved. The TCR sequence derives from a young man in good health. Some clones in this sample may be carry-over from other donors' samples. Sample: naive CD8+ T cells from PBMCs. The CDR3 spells CASPVVCRRIYF. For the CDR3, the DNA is TGTGCCAGCCCCGTCGTTTGCCGCCGGATATACTTC.